This note documents a single TCR beta chain sequence. This sample is part of a study of cytomegalovirus exposure and HLA in healthy donors. Trimming pared 8 bases from V and 3 bases from J, leaving 13 bases between. CDR3 length equals 13 residues. Germline lookup yields CDR1 SGHDN and CDR2 FVKESK. The PCR ran on 60 Vbeta and 13 Jbeta primers. Some clones are missing from TCRdb's copy, which holds only in-frame ones; the method was immunoSEQ multiplex PCR. The sample contains hundreds of thousands of clones, roughly 70% of which appear only once. V gene TRBV14 combines with J gene TRBJ1-1; D is undetermined. The TCR comes from a female donor in good health and CMV-seronegative. Sequences were obtained from PBMCs. In nucleotides, the CDR3 is TGTGCCAGCGGATACAGTGGATACACTGAAGCTTTCTTT. Translation gives CASGYSGYTEAFF.